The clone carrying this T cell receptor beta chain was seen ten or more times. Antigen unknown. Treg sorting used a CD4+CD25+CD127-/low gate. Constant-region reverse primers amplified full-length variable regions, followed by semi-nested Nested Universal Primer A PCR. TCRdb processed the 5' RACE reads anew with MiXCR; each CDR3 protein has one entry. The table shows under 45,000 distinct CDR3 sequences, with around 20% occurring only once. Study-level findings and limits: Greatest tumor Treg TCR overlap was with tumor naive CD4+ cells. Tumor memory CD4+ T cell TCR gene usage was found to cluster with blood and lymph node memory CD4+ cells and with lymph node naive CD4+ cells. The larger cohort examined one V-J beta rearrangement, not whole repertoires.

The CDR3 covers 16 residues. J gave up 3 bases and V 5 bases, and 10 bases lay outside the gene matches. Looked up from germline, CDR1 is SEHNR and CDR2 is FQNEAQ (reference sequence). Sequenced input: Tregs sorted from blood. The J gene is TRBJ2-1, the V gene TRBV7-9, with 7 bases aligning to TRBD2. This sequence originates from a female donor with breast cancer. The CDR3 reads CASSLQRLAYYNEQFF. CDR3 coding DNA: TGTGCCAGCAGCCTCCAGCGACTAGCATACTACAATGAGCAGTTCTTC.